Presented here are 18 T cell receptor beta chains from one specimen sequenced in a study of T cells in Graves' hyperthyroidism and ophthalmopathy. Authors of the study amplified TCR beta CDR3 regions from RNA transcripts. During a first-round RT-PCR of the TCR CDR3, the HTBI primer set was used. A single record per CDR3 protein comes from TCRdb applying MiXCR to the multiplex PCR reads. The sample consists of about 350,000 distinct CDR3 sequences, around 13% of them appearing once. Sequencing used blood. The source is a young woman with Graves' hyperthyroidism.

This clonotype appeared a few times. The CDR3: CASSPIAGDRNEQFF. For the CDR3, the DNA is TGTGCCAGCAGCCCAATAGCGGGAGACAGGAATGAGCAGTTCTTC. The chain recombines TRBV13 with TRBJ2-1, with 9 bases that match TRBD2. From germline, CDR1 is PRHDT and CDR2 FYEKMQ (reference sequence). Unmatched junction bases numbered 9, after V lost 5 bases and J lost 7 bases. The CDR3 has 15 amino acids.

In its sample, this clonotype was seen a few times. The CDR3 bases are TGCAGTGCTAGTTCGGGCCTAGCGGGAGGGCCTCGGCCAACTGAGCAGTTCTTC. As protein: CSASSGLAGGPRPTEQFF. This chain connects TRBV20-1 to TRBJ2-1; 12 positions match TRBD2. CDR3 size: 18 residues. Germline lookup yields CDR1 DFQATT and CDR2 SNEGSKA (reference sequence). V lost 3 bases, J lost 9 bases, and 18 bases stayed unmatched.

This clonotype was detected ten times or more. The chain joins TRBV28 to TRBJ2-3; D is ambiguous. V lost 8 bases and J lost 1, with 10 bases in between. Germline CDR1 reads MDHEN; CDR2 reads SYDVKM. The CDR3 loop spans 13 amino acids. The CDR3 nucleotides read TGTGCCAGCGGTGTGGTGGGCACAGATACGCAGTATTTT. Translating it yields CASGVVGTDTQYF.

The sample holds many counts of this clonotype. This chain joins TRBV19 and TRBJ2-1; D gene uncertain. The CDR3 is made up of 12 amino acids. V lost 7 bases, J lost 2 bases, and 6 bases lay in between. Looked up from germline, CDR1 is LNHDA and CDR2 is SQIVND (reference sequence). The CDR3 loop is CASTSTYNEQFF. As DNA, the CDR3 is TGTGCCAGTACTTCCACCTACAATGAGCAGTTCTTC.

In its sample, this clonotype was seen many times. J is TRBJ1-1 and V is TRBV20-1; D remains ambiguous. The germline gives CDR1 DFQATT, CDR2 SNEGSKA (reference sequence). V lost 5 bases and J lost 0, with 13 bases in between. CDR3 length: 14 residues. CDR3 DNA: TGCAGTGCTGGTCCTATGACGGTGAACACTGAAGCTTTCTTT. Translating it yields CSAGPMTVNTEAFF.

This clonotype was seen ten or more times. V is TRBV11-3 and J is TRBJ2-5; D is uncertain. The V end lost 2 bases, the J end lost 5 bases, and 6 bases lay between the germline ends. Germline-derived CDR1 and CDR2 are SGHNT and YENEEA. The CDR3 totals 12 residues. CDR3: CASSLSEETQYF. The CDR3, as DNA: TGTGCCAGCAGCTTATCGGAGGAGACCCAGTACTTC.

Note on this clonotype: A read error may explain this, as a much larger clone is one base away. The rearrangement uses TRBV7-3 and TRBJ1-3; tentatively, D is TRBD1 (6 bases). This CDR3 is built from 12 residues. The V gene lost 11 bases and the J gene lost 8 bases, with 16 bases spanning the gap. The germline V gene has CDR1 SGHTA and CDR2 FQGTGA. Here the CDR3 DNA reads TGTGCCGGTAGGACAGTGCAAGACACCATATATTTT. Encoded protein: CAGRTVQDTIYF. Combining the CDR3 with reference TRBV7-3 and TRBJ1-3 gives the whole variable domain GAGVSQTPSNKVTEKGKYVELRCDPISGHTALYWYRQSLGQGPEFLIYFQGTGAADDSGLPNDRFFAVRPEGSVSTLKIQRTERGDSAVYLCAGRTVQDTIYFGEGSWLTVV.

This clonotype was seen a handful of times. The chain links TRBV6-5 to TRBJ2-5; 7 bases map to TRBD1. J gave up 5 bases and V 0 bases, and 6 bases lay outside the gene matches. Germline CDR1 MNHEY, CDR2 SVGAGI. This CDR3 has 15 residues. CDR3 bases: TGTGCCAGCAGTTACTCGGCCAGCAGGGGGGAGACCCAGTACTTC. It is translated as CASSYSASRGETQYF.

This clonotype has a count of ten or more. This sequence joins TRBV20-1 and TRBJ1-2, with D hard to call. This CDR3 is 15 amino acids long. Trimming stripped 6 bases from V and 0 bases from J, with 17 bases between. CDR1 and CDR2 (germline): DFQATT, SNEGSKA (reference sequence). The CDR3 DNA follows: TGCAGTGCCAGCGGTGCGGGTCTTGCTAACTATGGCTACACCTTC. It encodes CSASGAGLANYGYTF.

This clonotype was seen repeatedly, ten times or more. The chain employs TRBV20-1 and TRBJ1-2, with D perhaps matching TRBD1 (6 bases). Germline CDR1 DFQATT, CDR2 SNEGSKA (reference sequence). V lost 3 bases and J lost 4, with 9 bases in between. This CDR3 region has 12 residues. Here the CDR3 reads CSASLDSYGYTF. The CDR3 coding sequence is TGCAGTGCTAGTTTGGACAGCTATGGCTACACCTTC.

This clonotype came up many times. The J gene is TRBJ2-5, the V gene TRBV9; 7 bases are a match to TRBD1. Germline V gene lookup returns CDR1 SGDLS and CDR2 YYNGEE. Trimming at V came to 2 bases and at J to 4 bases, leaving 5 bases not matched to a gene. The CDR3 is made up of 14 amino acids. The DNA for the CDR3 is TGTGCCAGCAGCGTGGGACACAGGGGAGAGACCCAGTACTTC. This encodes CASSVGHRGETQYF.

This clonotype has at least ten counts. This chain uses TRBV20-1 with TRBJ2-3; the match to TRBD2 covers 7 bases. V was clipped by 6 bases and J by 3 bases; unmatched bases: 18. The germline V gene encodes CDR1 DFQATT and CDR2 SNEGSKA (reference sequence). The CDR3 has 17 residues. The CDR3 DNA reads as TGCAGTGCCATTAAGGGGCTAGCGGCTCCTAGAACAGATACGCAGTATTTT. It is translated as CSAIKGLAAPRTDTQYF.

This clonotype was picked up a small number of times. The chain's CDR3 is CASSLAGSNYGYTF. CDR3 nucleotide sequence: TGTGCCAGCAGTTTGGCAGGGTCTAACTATGGCTACACCTTC. V is TRBV12-3 or TRBV12-4 and J is TRBJ1-2; a weak D match, TRBD1 (5 bases). There are 14 residues in the CDR3. Deletions cut 3 bases from V and 0 bases from J, with 8 bases between.

This chain joins TRBV7-2 and TRBJ1-5, with D tentatively TRBD1 (6 bases). The CDR3 is made up of 15 amino acids. Between the trimmed V and J ends, which lost 5 bases and 8 bases, there was a span of 19 bases. Per germline, CDR1 SGHTA and CDR2 FQGNSA. The CDR3 protein is CASSLYVGAKEPQHF. In DNA form, the CDR3 reads TGTGCCAGCAGCCTTTACGTGGGGGCGAAGGAGCCCCAGCATTTT.

This clonotype came up many times. V is TRBV2 and J is TRBJ1-2; D remains unclear. V was pared by 3 bases and J by 10 bases, with 6 bases between. This CDR3 spans 10 amino acids. Germline V lookup: CDR1 SNHLY, CDR2 FYNNEI. The CDR3 coding sequence is TGTGCCAGCAGTGATCGGGTCTACACCTTC. This encodes CASSDRVYTF.

The V gene is TRBV5-1, the J gene TRBJ2-1, with 10 bases matching TRBD1. Germline V gene lookup returns CDR1 SGHRS and CDR2 YFSETQ. The CDR3 sequence is 15 residues long. V lost 4 bases and J lost 8; bases outside the gene matches: 9. CDR3 sequence: CASSPGTGVGDEQFF. The CDR3 region has the DNA TGCGCCAGCAGCCCCGGGACAGGGGTTGGCGATGAGCAGTTCTTC.

This clonotype was seen only a few times. This rearrangement joins TRBV4-2 to TRBJ1-4; maybe TRBD1 (5 bases). V lost 0 bases, J lost 1 base, and 12 bases lay in between. The CDR3 runs 17 residues. The germline CDR1 and CDR2 sequences are LGHNA and YNFKEQ. As DNA, the CDR3 is TGTGCCAGCAGCCAAGATCAAAGGGGCTTAACTAATGAAAAACTGTTTTTT. Translating gives CASSQDQRGLTNEKLFF.

In its sample, this clonotype was seen a few times. This rearrangement joins TRBV19 to TRBJ2-1; unclear D gene. Trimming removed 3 bases from V and 8 bases from J, with 8 bases in between. Germline V CDR1 and CDR2: LNHDA, SQIVND (reference sequence). This CDR3 contains 12 residues. The CDR3 loop reads CASSIYGYEQFF. CDR3 coding DNA: TGTGCCAGTAGTATTTACGGATATGAGCAGTTCTTC. Using reference TRBV19 and TRBJ2-1 for the parts outside the CDR3, the full variable domain is DGGITQSPKYLFRKEGQNVTLSCEQNLNHDAMYWYRQDPGQGLRLIYYSQIVNDFQKGDIAEGYSVSREKKESFPLTVTSAQKNPTAFYLCASSIYGYEQFFGPGTRLTVL.